This T cell receptor beta chain was documented in a study of T-cell reconstitution after alpha-beta-depleted transplantation in children (dated by TCRdb to about 2016). A note on the overall study: T-cell immune reconstitution after TCRalphabeta/CD19-depleted allogeneic hematopoietic cell transplantation in children was quantitatively tracked in the study by means of TCR repertoire profiling.

Comment on this clonotype: The antigen this receptor binds is unknown. Per-nucleotide qualities are absent, and no much larger clonotype sits a single base away.

The library was built by means of PCR. Sequencing was carried out with an Illumina HiSeq 2500. To normalize quantification of the TCRbeta repertoire, the TCR libraries were built with molecular barcoding that relied on unique molecular identifiers. TCRdb itself trimmed the public reads at Q25 with fastp, ran MiXCR and retained productive beta chains. CDR3 protein sequences are deduplicated, and each keeps its most common genes and DNA. The sample yields approximately 6,800 distinct CDR3 sequences; 4% to 5.5% were counted once. Roughly 24% of the sample is in the top ten clones. What the research found in general, with its limitations: The apparently early alphabetaT-cell count recovery about two months after transplant was reportedly dependent on only several hundred rapidly expanded clones derived from non-depleted graft cells. In some patients, high TCRbeta diversity at day 60 was attributed to recipient T cells and intrathymic progenitors that had survived conditioning. Over the following months the frequencies of hyperexpanded clones went down, and after one year T-cell counts and TCRbeta diversity were mostly credited to newly produced T cells.

The sample's treatment or condition label, in plain terms: allogeneic hematopoietic cell transplantation with graft depleted of TCRalphabeta T cells and CD19 B cells. TCRalphabeta/CD19-depleted allogeneic hematopoietic cell grafts were given to the transplant recipients, all of whom were children. From a lookup of the germline V gene, CDR1 and CDR2 are SNHLY and FYNNEI. V loses 6 bases at its end and J loses 0 bases; junction bases beyond the gene matches: 4. The CDR3 holds 14 amino acids from the cysteine to the phenylalanine. Here the CDR3 DNA is all that survives: 42 bases in frame from base 1. The receptor comes from a child under three years old who had a stem cell transplant for acute myeloid leukemia, so the T cells may come from the graft donor. The material was PBMCs, mostly from graft donor cells, obtained 180 days after TCRalphabeta/CD19-depleted stem cell transplant. The rearrangement joined TRBV2 to TRBJ1-1, with 7 bases in between that match TRBD1. The CDR3 is CASRGQLMNTEAFF. The DNA is as follows: TGTGCCAGCAGGGGACAGCTGATGAACACTGAAGCTTTCTTT.